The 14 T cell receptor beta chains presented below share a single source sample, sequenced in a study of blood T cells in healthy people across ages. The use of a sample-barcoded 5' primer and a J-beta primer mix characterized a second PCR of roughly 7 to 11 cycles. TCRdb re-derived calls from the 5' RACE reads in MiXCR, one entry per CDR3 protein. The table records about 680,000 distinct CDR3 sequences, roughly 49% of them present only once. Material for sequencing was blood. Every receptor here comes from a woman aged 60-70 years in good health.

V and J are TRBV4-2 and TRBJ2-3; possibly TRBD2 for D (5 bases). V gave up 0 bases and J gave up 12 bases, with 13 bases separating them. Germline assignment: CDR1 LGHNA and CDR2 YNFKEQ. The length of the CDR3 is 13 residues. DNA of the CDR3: TGTGCCAGCAGCCAAGATACTAGAGCGTTTCAGTATTTT. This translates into CASSQDTRAFQYF.

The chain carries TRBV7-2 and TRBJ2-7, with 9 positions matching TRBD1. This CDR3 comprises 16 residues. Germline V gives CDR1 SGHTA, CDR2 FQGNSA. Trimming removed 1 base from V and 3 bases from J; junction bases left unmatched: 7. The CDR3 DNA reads TGTGCCAGCAGCTTAGGCCGGGACAGGGCTAACTACGAGCAGTACTTC. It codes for CASSLGRDRANYEQYF. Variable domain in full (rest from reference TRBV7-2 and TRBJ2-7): GAGVSQSPSNKVTEKGKDVELRCDPISGHTALYWYRQSLGQGLEFLIYFQGNSAPDKSGLPSDRFSAERTGGSVSTLTIQRTQQEDSAVYLCASSLGRDRANYEQYFGPGTRLTVT.

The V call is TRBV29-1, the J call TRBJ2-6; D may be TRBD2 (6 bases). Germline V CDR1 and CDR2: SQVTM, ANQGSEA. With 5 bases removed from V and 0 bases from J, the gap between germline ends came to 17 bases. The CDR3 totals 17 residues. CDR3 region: CSVPPRGLYSGANVLTF. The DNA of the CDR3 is TGCAGCGTTCCTCCAAGGGGACTCTACTCTGGGGCCAACGTCCTGACTTTC.

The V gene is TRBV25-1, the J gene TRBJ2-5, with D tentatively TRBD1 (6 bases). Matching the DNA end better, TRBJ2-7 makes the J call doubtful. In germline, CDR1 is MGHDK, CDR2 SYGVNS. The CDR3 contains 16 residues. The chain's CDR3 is CASSPTPDRPTYEQYF. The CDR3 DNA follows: TGTGCCAGCAGCCCTACGCCGGACAGACCCACCTACGAGCAGTACTTC.

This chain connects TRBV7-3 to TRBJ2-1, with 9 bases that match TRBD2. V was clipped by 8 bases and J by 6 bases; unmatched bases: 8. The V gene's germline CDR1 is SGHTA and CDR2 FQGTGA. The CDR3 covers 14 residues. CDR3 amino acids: CASGRGGRVNEQFF. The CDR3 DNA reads TGTGCCAGCGGTCGGGGCGGGAGGGTCAATGAGCAGTTCTTC.

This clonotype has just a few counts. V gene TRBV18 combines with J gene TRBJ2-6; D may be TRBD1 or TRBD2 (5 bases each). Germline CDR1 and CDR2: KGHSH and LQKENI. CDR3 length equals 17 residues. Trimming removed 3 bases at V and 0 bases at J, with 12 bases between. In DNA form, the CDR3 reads TGTGCCAGCTCACCGGGGACGTACCGCTCTGGGGCCAACGTCCTGACTTTC. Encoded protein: CASSPGTYRSGANVLTF.

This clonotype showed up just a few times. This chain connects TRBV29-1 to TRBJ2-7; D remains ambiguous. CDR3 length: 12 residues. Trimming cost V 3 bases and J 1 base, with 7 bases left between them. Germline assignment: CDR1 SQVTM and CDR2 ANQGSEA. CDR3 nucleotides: TGCAGCGTTGAGTCCAGGTCCTACGAGCAGTACTTC. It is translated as CSVESRSYEQYF.

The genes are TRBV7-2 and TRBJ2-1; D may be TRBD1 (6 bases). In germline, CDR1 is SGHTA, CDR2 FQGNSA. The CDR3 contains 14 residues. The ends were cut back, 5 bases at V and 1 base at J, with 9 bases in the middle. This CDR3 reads CASSVQGSYNEQFF. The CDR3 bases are TGTGCCAGCAGCGTACAGGGTTCCTACAATGAGCAGTTCTTC. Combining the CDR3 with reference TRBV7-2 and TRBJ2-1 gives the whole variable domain GAGVSQSPSNKVTEKGKDVELRCDPISGHTALYWYRQSLGQGLEFLIYFQGNSAPDKSGLPSDRFSAERTGGSVSTLTIQRTQQEDSAVYLCASSVQGSYNEQFFGPGTRLTVL.

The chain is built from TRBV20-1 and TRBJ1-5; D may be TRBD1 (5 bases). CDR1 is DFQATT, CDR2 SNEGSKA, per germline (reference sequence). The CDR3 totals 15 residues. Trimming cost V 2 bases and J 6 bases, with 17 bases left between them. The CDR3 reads CSARNSGSPSQPQHF. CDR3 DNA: TGCAGTGCTAGAAACTCAGGGAGTCCAAGTCAGCCCCAGCATTTT.

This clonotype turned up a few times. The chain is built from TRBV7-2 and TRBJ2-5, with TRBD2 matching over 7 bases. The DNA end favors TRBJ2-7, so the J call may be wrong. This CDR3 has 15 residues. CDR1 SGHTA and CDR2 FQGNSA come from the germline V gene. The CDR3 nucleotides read TGTGCCAGCAGCCGGAGGCCGGGGGGAGTATACGAGCAGTACTTC. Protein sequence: CASSRRPGGVYEQYF.

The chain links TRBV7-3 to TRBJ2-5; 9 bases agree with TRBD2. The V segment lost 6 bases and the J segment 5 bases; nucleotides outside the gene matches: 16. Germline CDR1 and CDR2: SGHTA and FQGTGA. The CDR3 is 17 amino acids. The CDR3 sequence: CASSPGQTGLAGETQYF. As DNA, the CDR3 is TGTGCCAGCAGTCCTGGACAGACGGGACTAGCTGGGGAGACCCAGTACTTC.

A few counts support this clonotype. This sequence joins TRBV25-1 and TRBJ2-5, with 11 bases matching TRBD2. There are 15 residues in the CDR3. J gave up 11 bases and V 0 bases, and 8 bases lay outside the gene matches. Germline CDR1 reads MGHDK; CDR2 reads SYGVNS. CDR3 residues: CASSEYGLAGGSQYF. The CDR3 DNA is TGTGCCAGCAGTGAATACGGGCTAGCGGGAGGTTCGCAGTACTTC.

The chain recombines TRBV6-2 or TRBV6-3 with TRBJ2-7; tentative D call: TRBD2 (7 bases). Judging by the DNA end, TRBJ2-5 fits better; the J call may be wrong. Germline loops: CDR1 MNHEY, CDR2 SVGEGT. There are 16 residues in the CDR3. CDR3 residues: CASNTIQGGREETQYF. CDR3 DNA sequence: TGTGCCAGCAATACAATACAGGGAGGGCGTGAAGAGACCCAGTACTTC.

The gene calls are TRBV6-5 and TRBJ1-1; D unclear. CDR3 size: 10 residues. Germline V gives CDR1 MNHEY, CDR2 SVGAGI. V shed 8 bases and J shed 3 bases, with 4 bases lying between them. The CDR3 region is CASGDTEAFF. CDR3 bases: TGTGCCAGCGGAGACACTGAAGCTTTCTTT.